This passage covers 3 T cell receptor beta chains from one sample sequenced in a study of blood T cell repertoires in COVID-19 (TCRdb year 2020). Receptor amplification or capture employed the immunoSEQ multiplex PCR assay. TCRdb mirrors the immuneACCESS table, restricted to in-frame sequences. Some clones are absent from its copies; in checked studies, under half trace to an unresolved V gene, and the reason for the others is unknown. The sample table records around 42,000 clones; around 85% of these occur just once. The top ten hold 10% to 15% of the sample. The sequencing sample was made of peripheral blood. All receptors derive from a human donor in a cohort sampled during active COVID-19.

This clone was recorded only once. For the CDR3, the DNA is TGCGCCAGCAGCTTGAGACAACAAGGAGGGCGCACAGATACGCAGTATTTT. This translates into CASSLRQQGGRTDTQYF. The V gene is TRBV5-1, the J gene TRBJ2-3; TRBD2 might be the D (6 bases). The CDR3 is made up of 17 amino acids. V gave up 1 base and J gave up 1 base, with 16 bases separating them. CDR1 and CDR2 from the germline V gene are SGHRS and YFSETQ.

The chain has TRBV29-1 and TRBJ1-3; D is undetermined. The germline V and J ends were trimmed by 2 bases and 0 bases, with 11 bases remaining between them. CDR1 and CDR2 from the germline V gene are SQVTM and ANQGSEA. The CDR3 length is 15 residues. CDR3 loop: CSVEYHSNSGNTIYF. The CDR3 bases are TGCAGCGTTGAATATCACAGTAACTCTGGAAACACCATATATTTT.

The V and J genes are TRBV6-5 and TRBJ1-3, with D maybe TRBD1 (6 bases). The V and J ends lost 4 bases and 4 bases respectively, with 8 bases between them. This CDR3 has 13 residues. Germline loops: CDR1 MNHEY, CDR2 SVGAGI. CDR3 loop: CASSSDRGNTIYF. Here the CDR3 DNA reads TGTGCCAGCAGTTCTGACAGGGGAAACACCATATATTTT.